Listed here are 17 T cell receptor beta chains from one sample, sequenced in a study of cytomegalovirus exposure and HLA in healthy donors. Clones were sequenced by immunoSEQ multiplex PCR, and TCRdb holds only the in-frame ones, with some missing. The table has under 300,000 clones, about 90% seen once. The sample was PBMCs. The source of these receptors is a woman aged 18-29 years in good health and CMV-seronegative.

This clone occurred once. The chain links TRBV6-4 to TRBJ2-6; the D is unclear. Germline V gene data show CDR1 as MRHNA and CDR2 as SNTAGT. This CDR3 has 15 amino acids. The ends were cut back, 2 bases at V and 3 bases at J, with 8 bases in the middle. The CDR3 DNA is TGTGCCAGCAGTGACGAATCGAGTGGGGCCAACGTCCTGACTTTC. This sequence encodes CASSDESSGANVLTF.

The genes are TRBV28 and TRBJ2-5; TRBD2 matches 10 bases. The germline V gene encodes CDR1 MDHEN and CDR2 SYDVKM. There are 16 residues in the CDR3. With 5 bases clipped from V and 2 bases from J, the junction kept 8 bases outside the gene matches. This CDR3 is CASSTPGTSAQETQYF. DNA for the CDR3: TGTGCCAGCAGTACCCCCGGGACTAGCGCTCAAGAGACCCAGTACTTC.

The gene calls are TRBV4-3 and TRBJ2-3; 10 bases agree with TRBD2. V shed 1 base, J shed 0 bases, and the junction held 4 bases outside the gene matches. The CDR3 is 17 amino acids. Germline loops: CDR1 LGHNA, CDR2 YSLEER. The CDR3 sequence: CASSQGRTSGSTDTQYF. Here the CDR3 DNA reads TGCGCCAGCAGCCAAGGCCGGACTAGCGGAAGCACAGATACGCAGTATTTT.

The V and J genes are TRBV7-2 and TRBJ2-3, with D possibly matching TRBD1 (6 bases). This CDR3 contains 15 residues. V lost 3 bases to trimming and J lost 6 bases, with 16 bases between them. Germline V gene lookup returns CDR1 SGHTA and CDR2 FQGNSA. The CDR3 DNA reads as TGTGCCAGCAGCTTCCAGGGGTCCCTCGGGGATACGCAGTATTTT. Translated: CASSFQGSLGDTQYF.

This chain uses TRBV25-1 with TRBJ1-2; unclear D gene. Looked up from germline, CDR1 is MGHDK and CDR2 is SYGVNS. Trimming took off 8 bases at V and 7 bases at J, with 14 bases between the two ends. CDR3 length: 12 residues. Here the CDR3 DNA reads TGTGCCAGCTCGGCGTTCGAGGGTGGCTACACCTTC. Translation: CASSAFEGGYTF.

V is TRBV9 and J is TRBJ2-1; weak D call: TRBD1 (6 bases). The CDR3 is made up of 19 amino acids. The V gene lost 1 base and the J gene lost 0 bases, with 20 bases spanning the gap. The germline gives CDR1 SGDLS, CDR2 YYNGEE. The CDR3 reads CASSVTSFLTGNSYNEQFF. The CDR3 DNA reads as TGTGCCAGCAGCGTAACTAGTTTTCTAACAGGGAACTCCTACAATGAGCAGTTCTTC.

V and J are TRBV5-1 and TRBJ1-1; 11 positions agree with TRBD1. This CDR3 has 13 residues. The V gene end was trimmed by 4 bases and the J gene end by 9 bases; junction bases not matched to a gene: 5. The V gene's germline CDR1 is SGHRS and CDR2 YFSETQ. CDR3 bases: TGCGCCAGCAGCAACGGACAGGGGGCGAAAGCTTTCTTT. Protein sequence: CASSNGQGAKAFF.

The chain couples TRBV28 to TRBJ2-7; 10 positions agree with TRBD1. V lost 5 bases and J lost 7; bases outside the gene matches: 11. There are 15 residues in the CDR3. Per germline, CDR1 MDHEN and CDR2 SYDVKM. Here the CDR3 reads CASSLNPGTGEEQYF. The CDR3 nucleotides read TGTGCCAGCAGTCTTAACCCCGGGACAGGGGAAGAGCAGTACTTC.

This clone was seen only once. This sequence joins TRBV6-1 and TRBJ1-5; no clear D. The germline CDR1 and CDR2 sequences are MNHNS and SASEGT. The ends were cut back, 6 bases at V and 0 bases at J, with 12 bases in the middle. The CDR3 covers 15 residues. CDR3 bases: TGTGCCAGCAGGAAAGACACGGATAGCAATCAGCCCCAGCATTTT. This sequence encodes CASRKDTDSNQPQHF.

The V call is TRBV6-5, the J call TRBJ2-6; D may be TRBD1 (5 bases). Germline V gene sequence: CDR1 MNHEY, CDR2 SVGAGI. Trimming cost V 6 bases and J 0 bases, with 9 bases left between them. CDR3 size: 15 residues. CDR3 residues: CASRDSYSGANVLTF. CDR3 bases: TGTGCCAGCAGAGACAGTTACTCTGGGGCCAACGTCCTGACTTTC.

The V gene is TRBV28, the J gene TRBJ1-5, with D uncertain. The CDR3 length is 12 residues. Germline CDR1 and CDR2: MDHEN and SYDVKM. V dropped 4 bases and J dropped 8 bases, with 9 bases sitting between them. Written as DNA, the CDR3 is TGTGCCAGCAGTTCCCCTCGGGAGCCCCAGCATTTT. Translating it yields CASSSPREPQHF.

The chain carries TRBV28 and TRBJ1-1; maybe TRBD1 (5 bases). CDR1 is MDHEN and CDR2 is SYDVKM in the germline V gene. The CDR3 has 15 residues. V lost 6 bases to trimming and J lost 4 bases, with 18 bases between them. CDR3 in amino acids: CASRSPGLLGTEAFF. DNA of the CDR3: TGTGCCAGCAGGTCACCGGGACTGTTGGGCACTGAAGCTTTCTTT.

V is TRBV19 and J is TRBJ1-6, with D perhaps TRBD1 (6 bases). The CDR3 covers 14 residues. Germline V lookup: CDR1 LNHDA, CDR2 SQIVND (reference sequence). V was trimmed by 9 bases and J by 9 bases, leaving 18 bases between them. CDR3 protein: CASSSGTLASPLHF. In nucleotides, the CDR3 is TGTGCCAGCAGCTCCGGGACATTGGCTTCACCCCTCCACTTT.

This clone was observed a few times. This chain uses TRBV6-6 with TRBJ1-5, with D possibly TRBD1 on 5 matching bases. The CDR3 is 14 residues long. Germline V gives CDR1 MNHNY, CDR2 SVGAGI (reference sequence). V was clipped by 8 bases and J by 3 bases, with 14 bases between them. The CDR3 DNA reads TGTGCCAGCGCGGCACAGGCATACAATCAGCCCCAGCATTTT. It yields the protein CASAAQAYNQPQHF.

The genes are TRBV4-3 and TRBJ1-4, with D possibly being TRBD1 (5 bases). The CDR3 extends over 19 amino acids. Germline V gives CDR1 LGHNA, CDR2 YSLEER. V lost 0 bases, J lost 1 base, and 18 bases lay in between. The CDR3 loop is CASSQDGSFGGGTNEKLFF. In DNA form, the CDR3 reads TGCGCCAGCAGCCAAGATGGGTCATTTGGCGGGGGAACTAATGAAAAACTGTTTTTT.

The chain carries TRBV5-6 and TRBJ1-3; TRBD1 matches 7 bases. The junction had 8 bases not matched to a gene; V was cut back by 4 bases and J by 4 bases. The CDR3 contains 15 residues. Looked up from germline, CDR1 is SGHDT and CDR2 is YYEEEE. CDR3 nucleotides: TGTGCCAGCAGCAAACCCGACAGGGTAGGAAACACCATATATTTT. It specifies CASSKPDRVGNTIYF.

The V gene is TRBV2, the J gene TRBJ2-5; 9 nucleotides match TRBD1. The germline gives CDR1 SNHLY, CDR2 FYNNEI. V lost 6 bases and J lost 5; bases outside the gene matches: 7. The CDR3 totals 14 residues. The CDR3 nucleotides are TGTGCCAGCAGGGGGACAGGGTTGGTGGAGACCCAGTACTTC. This gives the protein CASRGTGLVETQYF. The full variable domain, rest sourced from reference TRBV2 and TRBJ2-5, is EPEVTQTPSHQVTQMGQEVILRCVPISNHLYFYWYRQILGQKVEFLVSFYNNEISEKSEIFDDQFSVERPDGSNFTLKIRSTKLEDSAMYFCASRGTGLVETQYFGPGTRLLVL.